The clone carrying this TCR beta chain was observed at least ten times. The data stem from a study of T-cell reconstitution after alpha-beta-depleted transplantation in children. The CDR3 is 14 residues long. Germline V gene data show CDR1 as SGDLS and CDR2 as YYNGEE. The V end was cut by 0 bases, the J end by 8 bases, with 14 bases between. TCRbeta library preparation incorporated unique molecular identifiers. TCRdb recomputed calls from the PCR reads with MiXCR, one row per CDR3 protein. This sample has more than 90,000 distinct CDR3 sequences, with 7.5% to 9.5% found just once. The sample here was PBMCs from the stem cell graft donor, taken from the stem cell graft. This chain uses TRBV9 with TRBJ1-2; no clear D gene. The source is a human donor who donated a stem cell graft to a child with congenital amegakaryocytic thrombocytopenia. The CDR3 region has the DNA TGTGCCAGCAGCGTAGACGACGCCGGAGGAGGCTACACCTTC. This gives the protein CASSVDDAGGGYTF.